The rows below give T cell receptor beta chains drawn from one sample of a study of cytomegalovirus exposure and HLA in healthy donors. Assay used: immunoSEQ multiplex PCR; TCRdb lists only in-frame clones, some missing. The repertoire holds 150,000 or so clones, roughly 80% seen once, with 1.4% in the top ten. Specimen: PBMCs. The receptors shown here come from a woman in her twenties or thirties in good health and CMV-seronegative. Both conserved end residues are part of each CDR3. Each record gives: V gene, D gene, J gene, CDR3 length, clone size, CDR3 DNA, CDR3 protein. A D gene is named only where the DNA matches it firmly. Not all rows give a size; the values are once, few, many and, for expanded clones, a class.

v_gene: TRBV7-9; d_gene: -; j_gene: TRBJ2-2; len: 12; abundance: -; CDR3nt: TGTGCCAGCAGCTTGGACAGCGGGGAGCTGTTTTTT; CDR3aa: CASSLDSGELFF
v_gene: TRBV5-5; d_gene: -; j_gene: TRBJ2-2; len: 14; abundance: -; CDR3nt: TGTGCCAGCAGGGCCGGGGCGAACACCGGGGAGCTGTTTTTT; CDR3aa: CASRAGANTGELFF
v_gene: TRBV5-8; d_gene: -; j_gene: TRBJ1-5; len: 14; abundance: -; CDR3nt: TGTGCCAGCAGCTTGGTCAGGGACAATCAGCCCCAGCATTTT; CDR3aa: CASSLVRDNQPQHF
v_gene: TRBV5-1; d_gene: -; j_gene: TRBJ2-3; len: 16; abundance: -; CDR3nt: TGCGCCAGCAGCTCCGGGGTCCTCAAAAGCACAGATACGCAGTATTTT; CDR3aa: CASSSGVLKSTDTQYF
v_gene: TRBV28; d_gene: -; j_gene: TRBJ2-7; len: 15; abundance: -; CDR3nt: TGTGCCAGCAGACCCGCGGGGGCTGGCCCCTACGAGCAGTACTTC; CDR3aa: CASRPAGAGPYEQYF
v_gene: TRBV6-5; d_gene: -; j_gene: TRBJ1-4; len: 15; abundance: -; CDR3nt: TGTGCCAGCGGGAGACCGGGACTGGATAATGAAAAACTGTTTTTT; CDR3aa: CASGRPGLDNEKLFF
v_gene: TRBV10-3; d_gene: -; j_gene: TRBJ1-4; len: 15; abundance: -; CDR3nt: TGTGCCATCAGGGCGACAGGAACTGCTAATGAAAAACTGTTTTTT; CDR3aa: CAIRATGTANEKLFF
v_gene: TRBV6-1; d_gene: TRBD1; j_gene: TRBJ2-7; len: 15; abundance: -; CDR3nt: TGTGCCAGCAGTGTCTATCCGGGACAGAGTTACGAGCAGTACTTC; CDR3aa: CASSVYPGQSYEQYF
v_gene: TRBV7-2; d_gene: -; j_gene: TRBJ1-1; len: 17; abundance: -; CDR3nt: TGTGCCAGCAGCGATAGACGCACGGGATCCCTGAGGTTGAAAGCTTTCTTT; CDR3aa: CASSDRRTGSLRLKAFF
v_gene: TRBV19; d_gene: -; j_gene: TRBJ1-1; len: 13; abundance: -; CDR3nt: TGTGCCACCCTAGGGTGGGGGGACACTGAAGCTTTCTTT; CDR3aa: CATLGWGDTEAFF
v_gene: TRBV5-1; d_gene: TRBD2; j_gene: TRBJ2-3; len: 15; abundance: -; CDR3nt: TGCGCCAGCAGCCGCGGGGAGCGGGACACAGATACGCAGTATTTT; CDR3aa: CASSRGERDTDTQYF
v_gene: TRBV5-1; d_gene: -; j_gene: TRBJ1-2; len: 14; abundance: few; CDR3nt: TGCGCCAGCAGCTTTATCCAGGGGTTCGGGGGCTACACCTTC; CDR3aa: CASSFIQGFGGYTF
v_gene: TRBV9; d_gene: -; j_gene: TRBJ1-1; len: 15; abundance: -; CDR3nt: TGTGCCAGCAGCGTAGTACCCCGGCAGGGCACTGAAGCTTTCTTT; CDR3aa: CASSVVPRQGTEAFF
v_gene: TRBV2; d_gene: TRBD1; j_gene: TRBJ2-7; len: 15; abundance: once; CDR3nt: TGTGCCAGCCAACTATCCGGGACAGGGGTTTACGAGCAGTACTTC; CDR3aa: CASQLSGTGVYEQYF
v_gene: TRBV2; d_gene: TRBD2; j_gene: TRBJ2-5; len: 14; abundance: few; CDR3nt: TGTGCCAGCAGCTTTAGCGGGGGGGAAGAGACCCAGTACTTC; CDR3aa: CASSFSGGEETQYF
v_gene: TRBV9; d_gene: TRBD2; j_gene: TRBJ2-3; len: 17; abundance: -; CDR3nt: TGTGCCAGCAGCGTAAGCGAGGTAGCGGGGGCGACAGATACGCAGTATTTT; CDR3aa: CASSVSEVAGATDTQYF
v_gene: TRBV9; d_gene: -; j_gene: TRBJ2-2; len: 14; abundance: once; CDR3nt: TGTGCCAGCAGCTTTACGGGTGACACCGGGGAGCTGTTTTTT; CDR3aa: CASSFTGDTGELFF
v_gene: TRBV11-2; d_gene: TRBD1; j_gene: TRBJ1-1; len: 13; abundance: -; CDR3nt: TGTGCCAGCAGCCCTCCGGACAGGGCTGAAGCTTTCTTT; CDR3aa: CASSPPDRAEAFF
v_gene: TRBV5-1; d_gene: TRBD2; j_gene: TRBJ2-7; len: 15; abundance: -; CDR3nt: TGCGCCAGCAGCTCAAGCGGGGGCGACTCCTACGAGCAGTACTTC; CDR3aa: CASSSSGGDSYEQYF